The 20 T cell receptor beta chains below all came from one sample that was sequenced in a study of T cells in Graves' hyperthyroidism and ophthalmopathy. RNA transcripts served as the template for amplifying TCR beta CDR3 regions. The TCR CDR3 first-round RT-PCR relied on the HTBI primer set. TCRdb called the multiplex PCR reads again in MiXCR, with one record for every CDR3 protein. Of about 400,000 distinct CDR3 sequences detected, over 12% appear once; the ten largest clones hold roughly 13%. The sequenced sample consisted of blood. The receptors come from a young man with Graves' ophthalmopathy.

At least ten counts were recorded for this clonotype. The chain is built from TRBV12-3 or TRBV12-4 and TRBJ2-1; the match to TRBD1 covers 9 bases. The CDR3 sequence is 14 residues long. Unmatched junction bases numbered 7, after V lost 7 bases and J lost 6 bases. The CDR3 is CASTPQDRGNEQFF. The CDR3 bases are TGTGCCAGCACCCCCCAGGACAGGGGCAATGAGCAGTTCTTC.

This clonotype came up a few times. The chain uses TRBV10-2 and TRBJ2-1; perhaps TRBD1 as D (6 bases). Trimming took 6 bases from V and 4 from J, leaving 16 bases between them. The CDR3 totals 15 residues. Germline V gene lookup returns CDR1 WSHSY and CDR2 SAAADI. The CDR3 sequence: CASSHGTFKYNEQFF. The CDR3 DNA sequence: TGCGCCAGCAGCCACGGGACATTCAAGTACAATGAGCAGTTCTTC.

The chain carries TRBV7-2 and TRBJ2-4; 10 nucleotides line up with TRBD1. The CDR3 sequence is 16 residues long. The V gene's germline CDR1 is SGHTA and CDR2 FQGNSA. The V segment lost 1 base and the J segment 5 bases; nucleotides outside the gene matches: 5. CDR3 amino acids: CASSLGTGGGQNIQYF. DNA for the CDR3: TGTGCCAGCAGCTTAGGGACAGGGGGAGGTCAAAACATTCAGTACTTC.

This clonotype came up a few times. A read error may be the cause here, since a much bigger clone is one base away. The V call is TRBV30, the J call TRBJ1-1, with 9 bases fitting TRBD1. This CDR3 is built from 13 residues. The V gene's germline CDR1 is GTSNPN and CDR2 SVGIG (reference sequence). CDR3 DNA sequence: TGTGCCTACGAAGGACAGGGGATCACTGAAGCTTCCTTT. It is translated as CAYEGQGITEASF.

This clonotype was observed a single time. The chain recombines TRBV19 with TRBJ1-1; D might be TRBD1 (6 bases). Germline V CDR1 and CDR2: LNHDA, SQIVND (reference sequence). V was pared by 4 bases and J by 4 bases, with 13 bases between. There are 14 residues in the CDR3. The CDR3 sequence is CASSKAGVGTEAFF. CDR3 in DNA: TGTGCCAGTAGTAAGGCAGGGGTAGGCACTGAAGCTTTCTTT.

In this sample, this clonotype turned up many times. The chain employs TRBV27 and TRBJ2-6, with a weak D call TRBD1 (6 bases). The CDR3 contains 18 residues. Germline lookup yields CDR1 MNHEY and CDR2 SMNVEV (reference sequence). Trimming took 6 bases from V and 2 from J, leaving 20 bases between them. CDR3 nucleotides: TGTGCCAGCAGCCGACTTAGCCTCAACAGGGCTGGGGCCAACGTCCTGACTTTC. The encoded protein is CASSRLSLNRAGANVLTF.

This clonotype was seen ten or more times. CDR3 nucleotides: TGTGCCAGCAGTTTTGAGGGTGGTCGGGAGACCCAGTACTTC. This encodes CASSFEGGRETQYF. The chain links TRBV12-3 or TRBV12-4 to TRBJ2-5; possible D gene TRBD2, 5 bases. The germline V and J ends were trimmed by 3 bases and 5 bases, with 13 bases remaining between them. This CDR3 spans 14 amino acids.

This chain connects TRBV28 to TRBJ2-2; the D gene is possibly TRBD1 (5 bases). V was trimmed by 5 bases and J by 7 bases, leaving 20 bases between them. The CDR3 spans 16 residues. Germline CDR1 reads MDHEN; CDR2 reads SYDVKM. CDR3 nucleotides: TGTGCCAGCAGTCTAGAGTGGGTAGGGGATCACGGGGAGCTGTTTTTT. Its protein is CASSLEWVGDHGELFF. Variable domain in full (rest from reference TRBV28 and TRBJ2-2): DVKVTQSSRYLVKRTGEKVFLECVQDMDHENMFWYRQDPGLGLRLIYFSYDVKMKEKGDIPEGYSVSREKKERFSLILESASTNQTSMYLCASSLEWVGDHGELFFGEGSRLTVL.

There are many counts of this clonotype. This chain connects TRBV2 to TRBJ1-2; 9 bases line up with TRBD1. Losses at the gene ends were 6 bases for V and 8 bases for J; bases not matched to a gene: 10. From germline, CDR1 is SNHLY and CDR2 FYNNEI. The CDR3 consists of 14 residues. Written as DNA, the CDR3 is TGTGCCAGCAGGGATTTACAGGGGGCGCGGGGCTACACCTTC. This translates into CASRDLQGARGYTF.

This clonotype was counted many times. The chain combines TRBV7-9 with TRBJ2-7; unclear D gene. Germline V gene lookup returns CDR1 SEHNR and CDR2 FQNEAQ (reference sequence). The CDR3 consists of 12 residues. V was trimmed by 2 bases and J by 4 bases, leaving 6 bases between them. CDR3 region: CASSLHGYEQYF. CDR3 coding DNA: TGTGCCAGCAGCTTACACGGATACGAGCAGTACTTC.

This clonotype was detected a few times. The V and J genes are TRBV5-5 and TRBJ1-5; a weak D match, TRBD1 (6 bases). Germline CDR1 is SGHKS and CDR2 is YYEKEE (reference sequence). The CDR3 sequence is 15 residues long. Trimming removed 0 bases at V and 2 bases at J, with 9 bases between. CDR3 in amino acids: CASSLERGGNQPQHF. CDR3 sequence (DNA): TGTGCCAGCAGCTTGGAGAGGGGGGGCAATCAGCCCCAGCATTTT.

This clonotype was seen many times. The V call is TRBV7-2, the J call TRBJ1-5; D is ambiguous. Trimming took off 3 bases at V and 5 bases at J, with 11 bases between the two ends. CDR3 length: 14 amino acids. Germline V gene lookup returns CDR1 SGHTA and CDR2 FQGNSA. CDR3 sequence reads: CASSLDQSDQPQHF. The CDR3 coding sequence is TGTGCCAGCAGCTTGGATCAGAGCGATCAGCCCCAGCATTTT.

This clonotype was counted at least ten times. The chain couples TRBV2 to TRBJ1-3; D gene uncertain. The germline gives CDR1 SNHLY, CDR2 FYNNEI. CDR3 length: 17 amino acids. V was shortened by 6 bases and J by 0 bases, with 18 bases between the two germline ends. DNA for the CDR3: TGTGCCAGCAGCGGAGAGCCTCCTACACGCTCTGGAAACACCATATATTTT. It encodes CASSGEPPTRSGNTIYF. The full variable domain, completed using reference TRBV2 and TRBJ1-3, is EPEVTQTPSHQVTQMGQEVILRCVPISNHLYFYWYRQILGQKVEFLVSFYNNEISEKSEIFDDQFSVERPDGSNFTLKIRSTKLEDSAMYFCASSGEPPTRSGNTIYFGEGSWLTVV.

The V and J genes are TRBV6-2 or TRBV6-3 and TRBJ1-1; 8 bases line up with TRBD1. V gave up 5 bases and J gave up 4 bases; unmatched junction bases: 6. This CDR3 spans 14 amino acids. Germline V CDR1 and CDR2: MNHEY, SVGEGT. CDR3 amino acids: CASSDRGMGTEAFF. Written as DNA, the CDR3 is TGTGCCAGCAGTGACAGGGGAATGGGCACTGAAGCTTTCTTT.

This clonotype was detected ten times or more. The CDR3: CASSGTGDPTDTQYF. The CDR3 region has the DNA TGCGCCAGCAGCGGCACAGGGGACCCCACAGATACGCAGTATTTT. This chain connects TRBV5-1 to TRBJ2-3, with 7 bases fitting TRBD1. CDR3 length: 15 residues. In germline, CDR1 is SGHRS, CDR2 YFSETQ. Trimming removed 4 bases from V and 2 bases from J; junction bases left unmatched: 7.

This clonotype was detected only a few times. It may be a read error: a sequence one base away is much more abundant. The rearrangement links TRBV18 to TRBJ1-2; D may be TRBD1 (5 bases). Trimming left V 2 bases short and J 2 bases short, with 12 bases between. Germline CDR1 is KGHSH and CDR2 is LQKENI. This CDR3 region has 15 residues. The CDR3: CASSPGLAGNYGYTF. The CDR3 DNA reads TGTGCCAGCTCACCAGGGCTCGCAGGGAACTATGGCTACACCTTC.

This clonotype was seen many times. V usage is TRBV5-1 and J usage is TRBJ2-1; TRBD1 is a possible D gene (5 bases). CDR3 length: 14 residues. Germline V gives CDR1 SGHRS, CDR2 YFSETQ. Trimming stripped 0 bases from V and 8 bases from J, with 12 bases between. For the CDR3, the DNA is TGCGCCAGCAGCTTGGCCAGACAGCACCATGAGCAGTTCTTC. The encoded protein is CASSLARQHHEQFF.

This clonotype was counted only a few times. The chain links TRBV4-1 to TRBJ2-7; D might be TRBD1 (6 bases). This CDR3 is built from 16 residues. The V and J ends lost 0 bases and 1 base respectively, with 13 bases between them. CDR1 is MGHRA and CDR2 is YSYEKL in the germline V gene. CDR3 nucleotide sequence: TGCGCCAGCAGCCAAGATAGGACAGTGGAATCCTACGAGCAGTACTTC. This sequence encodes CASSQDRTVESYEQYF.

Only a few counts were recorded for this clonotype. The V and J genes are TRBV19 and TRBJ2-1; the D gene is possibly TRBD1 (5 bases). This CDR3 has 14 amino acids. Germline values: CDR1 LNHDA, CDR2 SQIVND (reference sequence). Trimming removed 7 bases from V and 3 bases from J, with 13 bases in between. The CDR3 DNA is TGTGCCAGTAACCGTGGCAGGGACTACAATGAGCAGTTCTTC. This translates into CASNRGRDYNEQFF.

This clonotype has at least ten counts. V is TRBV7-2 and J is TRBJ2-3, with unresolved D. The CDR3 runs to 14 residues. Germline V gene lookup returns CDR1 SGHTA and CDR2 FQGNSA. Trimming shortened V by 7 bases and J by 4 bases, and 15 bases separated the two germline ends. In DNA form, the CDR3 reads TGTGCCAGCAACCCTCACCCTCAGGCAGATACGCAGTATTTT. Protein product: CASNPHPQADTQYF.